The clone carrying this TCR beta chain was observed at least ten times. The V and J ends lost 3 bases and 6 bases respectively, with 9 bases between them. This CDR3 contains 12 residues. Germline-derived CDR1 and CDR2 are DFQATT and SNEGSKA (reference sequence). Multiplex touch-down PCR with TRB-A/B primers amplified rearranged V-D-J TRB sequences. TCRdb passed the multiplex PCR reads through MiXCR, listing each CDR3 protein once. The repertoire has about 14,000 distinct CDR3 sequences, around 25% of them found once; the top ten carry about 52%. This sample is part of a study of T cell repertoires in aging, cancer and after chemotherapy. Study details: Six age groups, ranging from 30 or younger to 70 or older, included the donors.

Amplification of TCR beta used genomic DNA extracted from peripheral blood. This TCR was sampled from a human donor in good health. The sequencing input was blood. The chain is built from TRBV20-1 and TRBJ2-1; no definite D call. CDR3 residues: CSASPFLNEQFF. Written as DNA, the CDR3 is TGCAGTGCTAGTCCCTTCCTCAATGAGCAGTTCTTC.